The sequence of this TCR beta chain was determined in a study of shared clonotypes between healthy human individuals. Study details: There were three CD4 naive, three CD4 memory, two CD8 naive and one CD8 memory plates per donor. The study, taken as a whole, reports: Naive CD4 clonotypes overlapped across a few donors at roughly 5%.

The authors ran the assay at deep level. Repertoires were generated with immunoSEQ multiplex PCR, while TCRdb's copy carries only in-frame clones and drops some. Of 300,000 to 400,000 clones in the sample, roughly 84% were seen once. The length of the CDR3 is 13 residues. V was clipped by 7 bases and J by 2 bases, with 12 bases between them. Germline V gene data show CDR1 as SNHLY and CDR2 as FYNNEI. Concerning this clone: Its antigen remains unidentified.

V is TRBV2 and J is TRBJ2-7; TRBD2 is a possible D gene (6 bases). The sequence was obtained from a man aged 18 to 29 in good health. The sample taken for sequencing was memory CD8+ T cells sorted from blood. Subset of the sample: CD45RO+ cells pooled with CCR7-negative TemRA cells. This chain's CDR3 is CASTRGSAYEQYF. CDR3 sequence (DNA): TGTGCCAGCACCCGGGGGTCGGCCTACGAGCAGTACTTC.